The text below deals with one TCR beta chain. The sample originates from a study of blood T cell repertoires in COVID-19. V lost 6 bases, J lost 2 bases, and 5 bases stayed unmatched. CDR1 and CDR2 (germline): ENHRY, SYGVKD. This CDR3 is built from 15 residues. This table comes from immunoSEQ multiplex PCR, and its TCRdb copy is limited to in-frame clones, with some not included. The sample carries some 310,000 clones, nearly 90% recorded once. The TCR originated in a woman aged 30 to 39 who had recovered from COVID-19. The chain employs TRBV10-3 and TRBJ2-1, with TRBD2 matching over 9 bases. The material sequenced was PBMCs or T cells enriched from blood (not recorded which). CDR3 nucleotides: TGTGCCATCAGCGGGAGCGGGAGGACCTACAATGAGCAGTTCTTC. Translation gives CAISGSGRTYNEQFF.